These 17 T cell receptor beta chains were sequenced from one sample in a study of blood T cell repertoires in COVID-19 (TCRdb year 2020). Library method: the immunoSEQ multiplex PCR assay. TCRdb mirrors the immuneACCESS table, restricted to in-frame sequences. Some clones are absent from its copies; in checked studies, under half trace to an unresolved V gene, and the reason for the others is unknown. Across this sample there are 30,000 to 40,000 clones, with 70% to 90% seen only once. Together, the top ten hold about 6% of the sample. What was sequenced was peripheral blood. The receptor source for this set is a woman over 75 with active or convalescent COVID-19.

The chain combines TRBV4-3 with TRBJ2-1; 10 nucleotides agree with TRBD2. After removal of 2 bases from V and 7 bases from J, the junction contained 8 bases not matched to a gene. Looked up from germline, CDR1 is LGHNA and CDR2 is YSLEER. The CDR3 has 16 residues. The CDR3 nucleotides are TGCGCCAGCAGCCAATCATTAGCGGGAGGTAGGAATGAGCAGTTCTTC. Encoded protein: CASSQSLAGGRNEQFF.

This clone came up once. J is TRBJ1-4 and V is TRBV7-8, with TRBD1 as a possible D gene (6 bases). The CDR3 sequence is 14 residues long. CDR1 and CDR2 (germline): SGHVS, FQNEAQ. Trimming shortened V by 3 bases and J by 5 bases, and 10 bases separated the two germline ends. CDR3 sequence (DNA): TGTGCCAGCAGCTTTAGGGGGGGAAATGAAAAACTGTTTTTT. It yields the protein CASSFRGGNEKLFF.

This chain connects TRBV3-1 (or the pseudogene TRBV3-2) to TRBJ2-7; no clear D gene. V was clipped by 0 bases and J by 0 bases, with 6 bases between them. Germline CDR1 reads LGHDT; CDR2 reads YNNKEL (reference sequence). The CDR3 extends over 14 amino acids. The CDR3 DNA reads TGTGCCAGCAGCCAAGATCTGAGCTCCTACGAGCAGTACTTC. It codes for CASSQDLSSYEQYF.

This chain connects TRBV18 to TRBJ2-7; possibly TRBD1 for D (5 bases). Trimming removed 5 bases from V and 3 bases from J, with 23 bases in between. Germline-derived CDR1 and CDR2 are KGHSH and LQKENI. CDR3 length equals 17 residues. CDR3 coding DNA: TGTGCCAGCTCATCCCTCCCAGGGTCCTCACCAGACTACGAGCAGTACTTC. Encoded protein: CASSSLPGSSPDYEQYF.

The CDR3: CASSPRGFVNTEAFF. DNA of the CDR3: TGTGCCAGCTCACCACGGGGCTTCGTGAACACTGAAGCTTTCTTT. The rearrangement links TRBV18 to TRBJ1-1; TRBD1 might be the D (5 bases). Germline CDR1 KGHSH, CDR2 LQKENI. The CDR3 runs 15 residues. The V and J ends lost 1 base and 0 bases respectively, with 9 bases between them.

The chain links TRBV5-1 to TRBJ1-3; possible D gene TRBD1, 5 bases. The CDR3 is made up of 16 amino acids. The germline V and J ends were trimmed by 1 base and 4 bases, with 15 bases remaining between them. Germline assignment: CDR1 SGHRS and CDR2 YFSETQ. CDR3 region: CASSLLPGVVGNTIYF. The CDR3 bases are TGCGCCAGCAGCTTGTTACCGGGGGTGGTAGGAAACACCATATATTTT.

The V and J genes are TRBV4-2 and TRBJ2-3; 11 bases map to TRBD2. From germline, CDR1 is LGHNA and CDR2 YNFKEQ. With 0 bases clipped from V and 7 bases from J, the junction kept 6 bases outside the gene matches. This CDR3 comprises 16 residues. This CDR3 is CASSQDGLAGGNTQYF. In nucleotides, the CDR3 is TGTGCCAGCAGCCAAGATGGTCTAGCGGGAGGAAATACGCAGTATTTT.

This clone was detected only once. This chain joins TRBV6-2 or TRBV6-3 and TRBJ1-5, with D hard to call. This CDR3 is 16 amino acids long. Trimming took off 0 bases at V and 0 bases at J, with 9 bases between the two ends. Germline CDR1 reads MNHEY; CDR2 reads SVGEGT. CDR3 sequence reads: CASSYSRGYSNQPQHF. CDR3 DNA sequence: TGTGCCAGCAGTTACTCGAGAGGTTATAGCAATCAGCCCCAGCATTTT.

V and J are TRBV6-2 or TRBV6-3 and TRBJ1-1; TRBD1 matches at 8 bases. The CDR3 totals 16 residues. V lost 6 bases and J lost 3; bases outside the gene matches: 12. Germline-derived CDR1 and CDR2 are MNHEY and SVGEGT. CDR3 in DNA: TGTGCCAGCAGCCCGAGACAGGGGAGGCAAGACACTGAAGCTTTCTTT. Residues: CASSPRQGRQDTEAFF.

The rearrangement joins TRBV6-5 to TRBJ1-2; D is uncertain. V was pared by 7 bases and J by 2 bases, with 14 bases between. The CDR3 spans 14 residues. Germline CDR1 MNHEY, CDR2 SVGAGI. CDR3 region: CASTLMGGNYGYTF. The DNA for the CDR3 is TGTGCCAGCACCCTTATGGGCGGGAACTATGGCTACACCTTC.

The chain has TRBV27 and TRBJ2-7, with 7 positions matching TRBD1. Germline lookup yields CDR1 MNHEY and CDR2 SMNVEV (reference sequence). The CDR3 contains 13 residues. After removal of 5 bases from V and 2 bases from J, the junction contained 3 bases not matched to a gene. DNA for the CDR3: TGTGCCAGCAGTAGGACAGGACCCTACGAGCAGTACTTC. Protein sequence: CASSRTGPYEQYF.

The sample holds a few counts of this clone. The chain employs TRBV19 and TRBJ2-7; weak D call: TRBD1 (6 bases). V was shortened by 4 bases and J by 1 base, with 11 bases between the two germline ends. The CDR3 length is 14 residues. Germline CDR1 and CDR2: LNHDA and SQIVND (reference sequence). CDR3 region: CASSTQGSSYEQYF. CDR3 sequence (DNA): TGTGCCAGTAGTACACAGGGATCGTCCTACGAGCAGTACTTC. Combining the CDR3 with reference TRBV19 and TRBJ2-7 gives the whole variable domain DGGITQSPKYLFRKEGQNVTLSCEQNLNHDAMYWYRQDPGQGLRLIYYSQIVNDFQKGDIAEGYSVSREKKESFPLTVTSAQKNPTAFYLCASSTQGSSYEQYFGPGTRLTVT.

The chain uses TRBV20-1 and TRBJ2-7; 8 bases agree with TRBD2. The CDR3 extends over 11 amino acids. Germline CDR1 reads DFQATT; CDR2 reads SNEGSKA (reference sequence). V shed 7 bases, J shed 3 bases, and the junction held 2 bases outside the gene matches. This chain's CDR3 is CSVSGGYEQYF. CDR3 bases: TGCAGTGTCAGCGGGGGCTACGAGCAGTACTTC.

The chain recombines TRBV2 with TRBJ1-1; 7 bases map to TRBD1. The ends lost 5 bases at V and 0 bases at J; junction bases unmatched: 9. Germline assignment: CDR1 SNHLY and CDR2 FYNNEI. The CDR3 totals 16 residues. In DNA form, the CDR3 reads TGTGCCAGCAGTTTAACCCGGGACAGCTTGAACACTGAAGCTTTCTTT. Protein: CASSLTRDSLNTEAFF.

The chain joins TRBV5-1 to TRBJ2-7; TRBD1 aligns across 7 bases. The CDR3 consists of 14 residues. The junction had 2 bases not matched to a gene; V was cut back by 0 bases and J by 2 bases. The germline V gene has CDR1 SGHRS and CDR2 YFSETQ. The CDR3 DNA reads as TGCGCCAGCAGCTTGGTAACAGGGGCCTACGAGCAGTACTTC. Translated, it gives CASSLVTGAYEQYF.

This sequence joins TRBV5-1 and TRBJ2-5; possibly TRBD2 for D (5 bases). CDR1 SGHRS and CDR2 YFSETQ come from the germline V gene. Trimming stripped 4 bases from V and 0 bases from J, with 7 bases between. The CDR3 extends over 13 amino acids. CDR3 DNA: TGCGCCAGCAGCCGGGGTGACCAAGAGACCCAGTACTTC. Protein: CASSRGDQETQYF. Combining the CDR3 with reference TRBV5-1 and TRBJ2-5 gives the whole variable domain KAGVTQTPRYLIKTRGQQVTLSCSPISGHRSVSWYQQTPGQGLQFLFEYFSETQRNKGNFPGRFSGRQFSNSRSEMNVSTLELGDSALYLCASSRGDQETQYFGPGTRLLVL.

The V call is TRBV2, the J call TRBJ1-1, with no clear D. V was trimmed by 4 bases and J by 1 base, leaving 7 bases between them. The CDR3 is 13 residues long. Germline V gene sequence: CDR1 SNHLY, CDR2 FYNNEI. CDR3 nucleotides: TGTGCCAGCAGTGGCCGCGCGAACACTGAAGCTTTCTTT. Protein product: CASSGRANTEAFF.